The 30 T cell receptor beta chains presented below share a single source sample, sequenced in a study of cytomegalovirus exposure and HLA in healthy donors. The PCR was carried out with 60 Vbeta primers and 13 Jbeta primers. Some clones are missing from TCRdb's copy, which holds only in-frame ones; the method was immunoSEQ multiplex PCR. The sample has around 65,000 clones; approximately 64% are singletons. Material for sequencing was PBMCs. The source of these receptors is a man aged 40-55 years in good health and CMV-seropositive.

The V gene is TRBV4-3, the J gene TRBJ2-5, with 8 bases identical to TRBD2. The germline CDR1 and CDR2 sequences are LGHNA and YSLEER. The CDR3 covers 17 residues. With 0 bases clipped from V and 5 bases from J, the junction kept 11 bases outside the gene matches. The CDR3 DNA sequence: TGCGCCAGCAGCCAAGATGGTTTGGGGACTAGTAAGGAGACCCAGTACTTC. This encodes CASSQDGLGTSKETQYF.

This rearrangement joins TRBV7-8 to TRBJ2-3; D unclear. The V gene's germline CDR1 is SGHVS and CDR2 FQNEAQ. The CDR3 runs to 15 residues. The ends were cut back, 0 bases at V and 4 bases at J, with 11 bases in the middle. The CDR3 region has the DNA TGTGCCAGCAGCTTAGCGAGAGGAACTGCAGATACGCAGTATTTT. This gives the protein CASSLARGTADTQYF.

The genes are TRBV9 and TRBJ1-2; D perhaps matches TRBD1 (6 bases). Germline CDR1 is SGDLS and CDR2 is YYNGEE. The CDR3 is made up of 14 amino acids. V lost 0 bases to trimming and J lost 8 bases, with 14 bases between them. Written as DNA, the CDR3 is TGTGCCAGCAGCGTAGTGGGGGCGGGGGCAGGCTACACCTTC. It translates to CASSVVGAGAGYTF.

This clone was observed a few times. Written as DNA, the CDR3 is TGTGCCAGCAGCTTATTTTCGGGTGAAGAGACCCAGTACTTC. This codes for CASSLFSGEETQYF. The chain carries TRBV7-2 and TRBJ2-5; unclear D gene. V gave up 2 bases and J gave up 3 bases, with 10 bases separating them. Germline CDR1 is SGHTA and CDR2 is FQGNSA. The CDR3 runs to 14 residues.

This clone is a singleton in its sample. The chain is built from TRBV2 and TRBJ2-7; 9 nucleotides match TRBD2. CDR3 size: 15 residues. Germline V gene lookup returns CDR1 SNHLY and CDR2 FYNNEI. The ends lost 6 bases at V and 2 bases at J; junction bases unmatched: 8. The CDR3 region has the DNA TGTGCCAGCAGGCCGACACCTAGCGGGGCCTACGAGCAGTACTTC. Protein sequence: CASRPTPSGAYEQYF.

This clone has a single count. The chain uses TRBV6-1 and TRBJ1-1, with D maybe TRBD1 (5 bases). The CDR3 is 14 residues long. The V end lost 5 bases, the J end lost 2 bases, and 12 bases lay between the germline ends. The V gene's germline CDR1 is MNHNS and CDR2 SASEGT. In DNA, the CDR3 is TGTGCCAGCAGTTCCTTGGGGGGTAACACTGAAGCTTTCTTT. Translated, it gives CASSSLGGNTEAFF.

The chain uses TRBV30 and TRBJ1-1; TRBD1 is a possible D gene (6 bases). The germline V and J ends were trimmed by 5 bases and 1 base, with 14 bases remaining between them. The CDR3 length is 14 residues. CDR1 and CDR2 (germline): GTSNPN, SVGIG (reference sequence). DNA for the CDR3: TGTGCCTGGTCTAACCAACAGGGGAACACTGAAGCTTTCTTT. Its protein is CAWSNQQGNTEAFF.

V and J are TRBV30 and TRBJ2-5, with 7 bases identical to TRBD1. V trimming: 5 bases; J trimming: 3 bases; junction bases outside the gene matches: 0. The CDR3 loop spans 11 amino acids. Germline CDR1 reads GTSNPN; CDR2 reads SVGIG (reference sequence). The CDR3 spells CAWGTEETQYF. In nucleotides, the CDR3 is TGTGCCTGGGGGACAGAAGAGACCCAGTACTTC.

The chain recombines TRBV9 with TRBJ2-7; 7 nucleotides line up with TRBD2. With V trimmed by 3 bases and J by 3 bases, 6 bases remained unmatched. Germline CDR1 SGDLS, CDR2 YYNGEE. The CDR3 covers 14 residues. The CDR3 loop is CASSAGLGLYEQYF. The CDR3 coding sequence is TGTGCCAGCAGCGCCGGACTAGGACTCTACGAGCAGTACTTC. Together with reference TRBV9 and TRBJ2-7, the CDR3 gives the full variable domain: DSGVTQTPKHLITATGQRVTLRCSPRSGDLSVYWYQQSLDQGLQFLIQYYNGEERAKGNILERFSAQQFPDLHSELNLSSLELGDSALYFCASSAGLGLYEQYFGPGTRLTVT.

The chain uses TRBV6-1 and TRBJ1-5, with D possibly being TRBD1 (5 bases). V lost 7 bases and J lost 7, with 11 bases in between. Germline V gene lookup returns CDR1 MNHNS and CDR2 SASEGT. This CDR3 contains 12 residues. The CDR3 sequence is CASITGGQPQHF. The CDR3 DNA follows: TGTGCCAGCATCACCGGGGGGCAGCCCCAGCATTTT.

The chain is built from TRBV6-1 and TRBJ2-7; unclear D gene. Germline V gene lookup returns CDR1 MNHNS and CDR2 SASEGT. Trimming cost V 5 bases and J 0 bases, with 11 bases left between them. This CDR3 spans 14 amino acids. CDR3 sequence (DNA): TGTGCCAGCAGTCCTTGGGCCCACTCCTACGAGCAGTACTTC. It translates to CASSPWAHSYEQYF.

V usage is TRBV2 and J usage is TRBJ2-3; D unclear. The V end was cut by 4 bases, the J end by 0 bases, with 5 bases between. Germline V gene data show CDR1 as SNHLY and CDR2 as FYNNEI. The CDR3 runs to 13 residues. CDR3 loop: CASSAYSTDTQYF. The DNA for the CDR3 is TGTGCCAGCAGTGCGTATAGCACAGATACGCAGTATTTT.

This chain connects TRBV4-2 to TRBJ2-3; 10 nucleotides match TRBD2. The CDR3 totals 16 residues. Per germline, CDR1 LGHNA and CDR2 YNFKEQ. V shed 0 bases, J shed 5 bases, and the junction held 5 bases outside the gene matches. The CDR3 coding sequence is TGTGCCAGCAGCCAAGAGTCAAGCGGGGGGGTAGATACGCAGTATTTT. Encoded protein: CASSQESSGGVDTQYF.

This chain links TRBV2 with TRBJ2-7; tentatively, D is TRBD2 (5 bases). CDR1 is SNHLY and CDR2 is FYNNEI in the germline V gene. The CDR3 contains 12 residues. Trimming shortened V by 6 bases and J by 3 bases, and 9 bases separated the two germline ends. CDR3 protein: CASSYRDYEQYF. The CDR3 nucleotides are TGTGCCAGCAGCTACCGGGACTACGAGCAGTACTTC.

The rearrangement uses TRBV29-1 and TRBJ2-1; possible D gene TRBD1, 5 bases. This CDR3 is 13 amino acids long. The germline V gene has CDR1 SQVTM and CDR2 ANQGSEA. Trimming stripped 1 base from V and 14 bases from J, with 18 bases between. In DNA, the CDR3 is TGCAGCGTTGAAGGGGGCAGGGTGGGGTGGGAGTTCTTC. Its translation: CSVEGGRVGWEFF.

The chain has TRBV19 and TRBJ1-2; D is possibly TRBD1 (5 bases). V was clipped by 3 bases and J by 8 bases, with 16 bases between them. CDR3 length equals 14 residues. CDR1 is LNHDA, CDR2 SQIVND, per germline (reference sequence). CDR3 region: CASSILVGGDGYTF. CDR3 nucleotides: TGTGCCAGTAGTATTCTGGTTGGGGGGGACGGCTACACCTTC.

V is TRBV7-3 and J is TRBJ1-1, with no clear D. Per germline, CDR1 SGHTA and CDR2 FQGTGA. The CDR3 covers 13 residues. V lost 4 bases and J 4 bases, leaving 10 bases between the germline ends. DNA for the CDR3: TGTGCCAGCAGCTCCCAGGAGGGCACTGAAGCTTTCTTT. It codes for CASSSQEGTEAFF.

The CDR3 loop reads CATSSTLTGGYNEQFF. DNA for the CDR3: TGTGCCACCAGCAGTACCCTTACAGGGGGCTACAATGAGCAGTTCTTC. The chain combines TRBV15 with TRBJ2-1, with 8 bases fitting TRBD1. The ends lost 3 bases at V and 3 bases at J; junction bases unmatched: 7. This CDR3 region has 16 residues. In germline, CDR1 is LNHNV, CDR2 YYDKDF (reference sequence).

This clone occurred a few times. The chain carries TRBV2 and TRBJ2-3; possibly TRBD1 for D (5 bases). Germline CDR1 and CDR2: SNHLY and FYNNEI. V was pared by 5 bases and J by 14 bases, with 20 bases between. This CDR3 is 13 amino acids long. As DNA, the CDR3 is TGTGCCAGCAGTCCCCAGATGGTCAAGGGGTTGTATTTT. It specifies CASSPQMVKGLYF. Full variable domain (outside the CDR3, taken from reference TRBV2 and TRBJ2-3): EPEVTQTPSHQVTQMGQEVILRCVPISNHLYFYWYRQILGQKVEFLVSFYNNEISEKSEIFDDQFSVERPDGSNFTLKIRSTKLEDSAMYFCASSPQMVKGLYFGPGTRLTVL.

V and J are TRBV30 and TRBJ2-5; D not resolved. The CDR3 sequence is 13 residues long. The germline V gene has CDR1 GTSNPN and CDR2 SVGIG (reference sequence). V shed 2 bases and J shed 7 bases, with 14 bases lying between them. The CDR3 coding sequence is TGTGCCTGGAGTCCGGAGAGGTTAAGGACCCAGTACTTC. Residues: CAWSPERLRTQYF.

The rearrangement links TRBV11-2 to TRBJ2-5; 9 positions match TRBD2. The J call is uncertain, as TRBJ2-7 better fits the DNA end. Looked up from germline, CDR1 is SGHAT and CDR2 is FQNNGV. The CDR3 is 14 residues long. The CDR3 DNA follows: TGTGCCAGCAGCTTCGGACTAGCGTACTACGAGCAGTACTTC. Protein product: CASSFGLAYYEQYF.

V is TRBV21-1 and J is TRBJ2-5; the DNA was not used to check the table's D call, TRBD2. The J call is uncertain, as TRBJ2-7 better fits the DNA end. TRBV21-1 is noted as a pseudogene. The CDR3 extends over 13 amino acids. The CDR3 DNA reads TGTGCCAGCACAAACGTAGTGTTTTACGAGCAGTACTTC. Translation gives CASTNVVFYEQYF.

This sequence joins TRBV4-2 and TRBJ1-2; TRBD1 is a possible D gene (5 bases). Germline V gene data show CDR1 as LGHNA and CDR2 as YNFKEQ. Trimming shortened V by 0 bases and J by 8 bases, and 10 bases separated the two germline ends. The CDR3 runs 13 residues. The CDR3 DNA sequence: TGTGCCAGCAGCCAAGAGGGGGAGGGAGGCTACACCTTC. Residues: CASSQEGEGGYTF.

The chain recombines TRBV19 with TRBJ2-1, with 16 bases identical to TRBD2. Trimming at V came to 1 base and at J to 10 bases, leaving 4 bases not matched to a gene. The CDR3 runs 16 residues. CDR1 and CDR2 (germline): LNHDA, SQIVND (reference sequence). The CDR3 DNA reads TGTGCCAGTAGTATAGGATCGGGACTAGCGGGGGGGGAGCAGTTCTTC. This codes for CASSIGSGLAGGEQFF.

The chain employs TRBV2 and TRBJ1-5, with unresolved D. CDR1 SNHLY and CDR2 FYNNEI come from the germline V gene. This CDR3 contains 14 residues. V lost 1 base and J 5 bases, leaving 9 bases between the germline ends. The CDR3 loop is CASSEEEWDQPQHF. In DNA form, the CDR3 reads TGTGCCAGCAGTGAAGAGGAGTGGGATCAGCCCCAGCATTTT.

This clone was counted only a few times. The chain combines TRBV6-6 with TRBJ1-1; D might be TRBD1 (5 bases). V was clipped by 5 bases and J by 1 base, with 14 bases between them. Germline V lookup: CDR1 MNHNY, CDR2 SVGAGI (reference sequence). The length of the CDR3 is 15 residues. The CDR3 coding sequence is TGTGCCAGCAGTACGGGTACCACAGGGAACACTGAAGCTTTCTTT. It specifies CASSTGTTGNTEAFF.

The chain combines TRBV27 with TRBJ2-4; 9 positions match TRBD1. This CDR3 has 14 amino acids. Trimming cost V 6 bases and J 4 bases; bases outside gene matches: 4. Germline loops: CDR1 MNHEY, CDR2 SMNVEV (reference sequence). CDR3 in amino acids: CASSPGTGKNIQYF. For the CDR3, the DNA is TGTGCCAGCAGCCCCGGGACAGGGAAAAACATTCAGTACTTC.

This clone has more than one count but fewer than ten. V usage is TRBV4-1 and J usage is TRBJ2-3; 11 nucleotides line up with TRBD2. The V segment lost 0 bases and the J segment 4 bases; nucleotides outside the gene matches: 9. The germline V gene has CDR1 MGHRA and CDR2 YSYEKL. The CDR3 extends over 18 amino acids. CDR3 bases: TGCGCCAGCAGCCAAGATTGGGCTAGCGGGGGGACCGCAGATACGCAGTATTTT. It is translated as CASSQDWASGGTADTQYF.

This chain connects TRBV7-6 to TRBJ1-4; 8 bases line up with TRBD1. CDR3 length: 14 amino acids. Germline CDR1 reads SGHVS; CDR2 reads FNYEAQ. After removal of 5 bases from V and 11 bases from J, the junction contained 10 bases not matched to a gene. The CDR3 bases are TGTGCCAGCAGCGCGACAGGGGAAGGGCGGAAACTGTTTTTT. Protein product: CASSATGEGRKLFF.

The chain carries TRBV2 and TRBJ1-2; 7 nucleotides agree with TRBD1. V dropped 5 bases and J dropped 2; count of bases not matched to a gene: 2. Germline V lookup: CDR1 SNHLY, CDR2 FYNNEI. CDR3 size: 13 residues. The CDR3 region has the DNA TGTGCCAGCAGTATGACAGGGAACTATGGCTACACCTTC. Translated: CASSMTGNYGYTF.